These 19 T cell receptor beta chains were all obtained from the same sample, sequenced in a study of regulatory T cells in long-lasting Graves disease. Noted time point: persistent/refractory GD, antithyroid drugs over 5 years with positive TRAb. Preparation of the TCR library used RNA extracted from PBMCs. Arm-PCR of CDR3 regions with iRepertoire HTBI primers generated TCR beta libraries. TCRdb ran MiXCR on the multiplex PCR reads and lists one entry per CDR3 protein. The profile shows roughly 400,000 distinct CDR3 sequences, around 20% of them singletons. Sample: peripheral blood mononuclear cells (PBMCs), taken when the disease was refractory, from a patient treated with antithyroid drugs. The receptors were gathered from a female donor with Graves disease.

V is TRBV19 and J is TRBJ1-5, with a possible D match to TRBD1 (5 bases). With 2 bases removed from V and 3 bases from J, the gap between germline ends came to 8 bases. The CDR3 consists of 14 residues. Germline CDR1 reads LNHDA; CDR2 reads SQIVND (reference sequence). As DNA, the CDR3 is TGTGCCAGTAGTATATTGACAGTCAATCAGCCCCAGCATTTT. Its translation is CASSILTVNQPQHF. Combining the CDR3 with reference TRBV19 and TRBJ1-5 gives the whole variable domain DGGITQSPKYLFRKEGQNVTLSCEQNLNHDAMYWYRQDPGQGLRLIYYSQIVNDFQKGDIAEGYSVSREKKESFPLTVTSAQKNPTAFYLCASSILTVNQPQHFGDGTRLSIL.

There are a few counts of this clonotype. The J gene is TRBJ1-5, the V gene TRBV6-2 or TRBV6-3; 9 bases are shared with TRBD1. The ends lost 7 bases at V and 0 bases at J; junction bases unmatched: 7. The germline V gene has CDR1 MNHEY and CDR2 SVGEGT. CDR3 size: 16 residues. The CDR3 DNA follows: TGTGCCAGCACGGGACAGGGCAGATATAGCAATCAGCCCCAGCATTTT. This encodes CASTGQGRYSNQPQHF.

This chain connects TRBV28 to TRBJ2-3; D unresolved. Germline values: CDR1 MDHEN, CDR2 SYDVKM. V lost 3 bases to trimming and J lost 2 bases, with 6 bases between them. This CDR3 has 13 amino acids. Here the CDR3 DNA reads TGTGCCAGCAGTTTCCCTCCCACAGATACGCAGTATTTT. As protein: CASSFPPTDTQYF.

This clonotype was seen repeatedly, ten times or more. The V and J genes are TRBV28 and TRBJ2-7, with D perhaps TRBD2 (6 bases). Germline CDR1 and CDR2: MDHEN and SYDVKM. V gave up 5 bases and J gave up 2 bases, with 10 bases separating them. This CDR3 contains 13 residues. CDR3 protein: CASSLSSAYEQYF. Written as DNA, the CDR3 is TGTGCCAGCAGTCTTTCTAGCGCCTACGAGCAGTACTTC.

Many counts were recorded for this clonotype. This chain connects TRBV11-2 to TRBJ2-5, with D perhaps TRBD1 (6 bases). V gave up 3 bases and J gave up 5 bases, with 13 bases separating them. The CDR3 extends over 14 amino acids. In germline, CDR1 is SGHAT, CDR2 FQNNGV. CDR3 in DNA: TGTGCCAGCAGCTTCACAGGGCTTCCGGAGACCCAGTACTTC. It encodes CASSFTGLPETQYF.

This clonotype was recorded a few times. The rearrangement joins TRBV7-9 to TRBJ2-5, with D possibly being TRBD1 (5 bases). This CDR3 has 15 residues. Per the germline V gene, CDR1 is SEHNR and CDR2 is FQNEAQ (reference sequence). Trimming removed 1 base from V and 3 bases from J, with 12 bases in between. In DNA form, the CDR3 reads TGTGCCAGCAGCTTAGGGTCAGGGTTTGAAGAGACCCAGTACTTC. Its translation: CASSLGSGFEETQYF.

The V gene is TRBV20-1, the J gene TRBJ2-1; D call uncertain. The CDR3 contains 14 residues. V gave up 2 bases and J gave up 0 bases, with 8 bases separating them. Germline lookup yields CDR1 DFQATT and CDR2 SNEGSKA (reference sequence). The CDR3 here is CSARMVASYNEQFF. CDR3 sequence (DNA): TGCAGTGCTAGAATGGTTGCCTCCTACAATGAGCAGTTCTTC.

The chain is built from TRBV7-9 and TRBJ2-2; 11 nucleotides agree with TRBD1. The germline V gene encodes CDR1 SEHNR and CDR2 FQNEAQ (reference sequence). Losses at the gene ends were 4 bases for V and 2 bases for J; bases not matched to a gene: 12. CDR3 size: 19 residues. The CDR3 spells CASSSPAGTGGLNTGELFF. In DNA form, the CDR3 reads TGTGCCAGCAGCTCCCCAGCCGGGACAGGGGGTTTAAACACCGGGGAGCTGTTTTTT.

The sample holds a few counts of this clonotype. The chain has TRBV7-9 and TRBJ1-1; D is undetermined. V dropped 5 bases and J dropped 6 bases, with 19 bases sitting between them. The length of the CDR3 is 15 residues. Looked up from germline, CDR1 is SEHNR and CDR2 is FQNEAQ (reference sequence). The CDR3: CASSPGPAKGSEAFF. CDR3 DNA sequence: TGTGCCAGCAGCCCAGGCCCCGCTAAAGGATCTGAAGCTTTCTTT.

The table lists this clonotype with many counts. This chain uses TRBV12-3 or TRBV12-4 with TRBJ2-2; D remains ambiguous. CDR3 length: 12 residues. Trimming stripped 8 bases from V and 6 bases from J, with 10 bases between. The CDR3 DNA reads TGTGCCAGCGCCACGGAGCCCGGGGAGCTGTTTTTT. Translating gives CASATEPGELFF.

In this sample, this clonotype turned up a few times. The chain uses TRBV12-3 or TRBV12-4 and TRBJ2-2, with D perhaps matching TRBD1 (6 bases). The V gene lost 5 bases and the J gene lost 4 bases, with 14 bases spanning the gap. This CDR3 comprises 15 residues. CDR3 sequence: CASSQDRPSTGELFF. The CDR3 DNA reads as TGTGCCAGCAGTCAAGACAGGCCCAGCACCGGGGAGCTGTTTTTT.

Many counts were recorded for this clonotype. The chain is built from TRBV2 and TRBJ2-7, with 9 nucleotides matching TRBD1. Germline CDR1 SNHLY, CDR2 FYNNEI. V lost 10 bases, J lost 3 bases, and 7 bases stayed unmatched. The length of the CDR3 is 13 residues. The CDR3 bases are TGTGCCACCCGGACAGGGGCGGACTACGAGCAGTACTTC. Its protein product is CATRTGADYEQYF.

This clonotype showed up just a few times. The V call is TRBV7-9, the J call TRBJ2-5; TRBD2 agrees at 7 bases. V lost 5 bases, J lost 5 bases, and 11 bases stayed unmatched. Per germline, CDR1 SEHNR and CDR2 FQNEAQ (reference sequence). The CDR3 loop spans 15 amino acids. The chain's CDR3 is CASSPLAGEGETQYF. CDR3 DNA: TGTGCCAGCAGCCCCCTGGCGGGAGAGGGGGAGACCCAGTACTTC. The whole variable domain, filled in from reference TRBV7-9 and TRBJ2-5, reads DTGVSQNPRHKITKRGQNVTFRCDPISEHNRLYWYRQTLGQGPEFLTYFQNEAQLEKSRLLSDRFSAERPKGSFSTLEIQRTEQGDSAMYLCASSPLAGEGETQYFGPGTRLLVL.

This clonotype has only a few counts. The rearrangement links TRBV12-3 or TRBV12-4 to TRBJ2-1; D possibly matches TRBD1 or TRBD2 (5 bases each). Trimming removed 7 bases at V and 10 bases at J, with 23 bases between. CDR3 length: 15 residues. The chain's CDR3 is CASIPPGTVTVEQFF. The CDR3, as DNA: TGTGCCAGCATCCCCCCCGGGACGGTAACCGTCGAGCAGTTCTTC.

This clonotype was recorded a few times. This chain connects TRBV19 to TRBJ1-5, with TRBD1 matching 9 bases. V lost 3 bases and J lost 5; bases outside the gene matches: 11. The germline V gene has CDR1 LNHDA and CDR2 SQIVND (reference sequence). The CDR3 is 17 residues long. The CDR3 sequence is CASSIRQGDGFYQPQHF. CDR3 DNA sequence: TGTGCCAGTAGTATTAGACAGGGGGATGGGTTTTATCAGCCCCAGCATTTT.

This clonotype was detected many times. The J gene is TRBJ2-7, the V gene TRBV6-1; a possible D gene is TRBD1 (5 bases). V lost 7 bases to trimming and J lost 3 bases, with 10 bases between them. CDR1 MNHNS and CDR2 SASEGT come from the germline V gene. CDR3 length: 12 residues. CDR3 in amino acids: CASKRQGYEQYF. The CDR3 region has the DNA TGTGCCAGCAAAAGGCAGGGCTACGAGCAGTACTTC.

The chain links TRBV7-9 to TRBJ2-5, with D possibly TRBD1 on 6 matching bases. The CDR3 spans 14 residues. V gave up 5 bases and J gave up 5 bases, with 15 bases separating them. In germline, CDR1 is SEHNR, CDR2 FQNEAQ (reference sequence). DNA of the CDR3: TGTGCCAGCAGCCTGGGCCGGGACATGGAGACCCAGTACTTC. Amino acid sequence: CASSLGRDMETQYF.

The rearrangement links TRBV7-3 to TRBJ2-3; D might be TRBD1 (6 bases). The V and J ends lost 5 bases and 6 bases respectively, with 15 bases between them. The CDR3 runs 14 residues. Germline CDR1 and CDR2: SGHTA and FQGTGA. CDR3 sequence (DNA): TGTGCCAGCAGCGTCGGTACAGGGTCTGATACGCAGTATTTT. It encodes CASSVGTGSDTQYF.

This clonotype has a count of ten or more. The rearrangement uses TRBV11-1 and TRBJ2-5; 10 bases line up with TRBD1. The germline CDR1 and CDR2 sequences are SGHAT and FQDESV (reference sequence). This CDR3 has 15 amino acids. After removal of 4 bases from V and 5 bases from J, the junction contained 7 bases not matched to a gene. The CDR3 DNA follows: TGTGCCAGCAGCTCCGGGACAGGGGTTAGTGAGACCCAGTACTTC. Protein product: CASSSGTGVSETQYF.